The 32 T cell receptor beta chains listed next were all sequenced from one sample in a study of cytomegalovirus exposure and HLA in healthy donors. The PCR employed 60 Vbeta primers together with 13 Jbeta primers. Method: immunoSEQ multiplex PCR; TCRdb's copy keeps in-frame clones and lacks some. This table has 150,000 or so clones, 80% to 90% appearing once. Material for sequencing was PBMCs. The receptors derive from a woman younger than 30 in good health and CMV-seropositive.

The chain has TRBV13 and TRBJ1-5; D not certain. The CDR3 length is 14 residues. Germline CDR1 PRHDT, CDR2 FYEKMQ (reference sequence). V was clipped by 3 bases and J by 4 bases, with 10 bases between them. The CDR3 coding sequence is TGTGCCAGCAGCTTCGGAGGGAGGAATCAGCCCCAGCATTTT. The encoded protein is CASSFGGRNQPQHF.

V and J are TRBV27 and TRBJ2-3; 7 bases map to TRBD2. Trimming at V came to 2 bases and at J to 5 bases, leaving 4 bases not matched to a gene. CDR1 is MNHEY, CDR2 SMNVEV, per germline (reference sequence). The length of the CDR3 is 14 residues. The CDR3 DNA follows: TGTGCCAGCAGTTTAGCGGGGGTGGGAGATACGCAGTATTTT. Encoded protein: CASSLAGVGDTQYF.

CDR3 DNA sequence: TGTGCCAGCAGTTACTCCCCAGGTCAGGGTGGGTACGAGCAGTACTTC. As protein: CASSYSPGQGGYEQYF. V and J are TRBV6-6 and TRBJ2-7, with D tentatively TRBD1 (5 bases). The ends were cut back, 0 bases at V and 4 bases at J, with 16 bases in the middle. Germline V gene sequence: CDR1 MNHNY, CDR2 SVGAGI (reference sequence). CDR3 size: 16 residues.

The J gene is TRBJ1-4, the V gene TRBV27; TRBD1 agrees at 7 bases. The CDR3 is 14 residues long. The V and J ends lost 6 bases and 4 bases, in that order; junction bases with no gene match: 5. In germline, CDR1 is MNHEY, CDR2 SMNVEV (reference sequence). The CDR3 spells CASRTGTDNEKLFF. Here the CDR3 DNA reads TGTGCCAGCAGAACCGGGACAGATAATGAAAAACTGTTTTTT.

This chain connects TRBV14 to TRBJ2-6; possibly TRBD1 for D (5 bases). Germline CDR1 reads SGHDN; CDR2 reads FVKESK. The CDR3 sequence is 14 residues long. The germline V and J ends were trimmed by 6 bases and 4 bases, with 10 bases remaining between them. The CDR3 bases are TGTGCCAGCAGTCCAGGGAACGGGGCCAACGTCCTGACTTTC. This sequence encodes CASSPGNGANVLTF.

A single count supports this clone. This sequence joins TRBV27 and TRBJ2-5, with D possibly matching TRBD1 (5 bases). Germline V lookup: CDR1 MNHEY, CDR2 SMNVEV (reference sequence). Trimming shortened V by 5 bases and J by 5 bases, and 18 bases separated the two germline ends. The length of the CDR3 is 15 residues. CDR3 residues: CASSPQTGRRETQYF. CDR3 nucleotide sequence: TGTGCCAGCAGTCCTCAAACAGGACGGCGGGAGACCCAGTACTTC.

This clone was seen only once. The chain recombines TRBV6-6 with TRBJ1-6; 10 nucleotides align to TRBD1. The CDR3 has 15 amino acids. V was clipped by 2 bases and J by 9 bases; unmatched bases: 4. Germline values: CDR1 MNHNY, CDR2 SVGAGI (reference sequence). As DNA, the CDR3 is TGTGCCAGCAGTTACGAGGACAGGGGGACTTCACCCCTCCACTTT. Protein product: CASSYEDRGTSPLHF.

The rearrangement links TRBV30 to TRBJ2-1; D remains unclear. CDR1 and CDR2 (germline): GTSNPN, SVGIG (reference sequence). This CDR3 contains 19 residues. Trimming shortened V by 0 bases and J by 2 bases, and 23 bases separated the two germline ends. The CDR3 DNA sequence: TGTGCCTGGAGTGTTGGTGCAGAACTCACTGCGGCCCCCTACAATGAGCAGTTCTTC. This encodes CAWSVGAELTAAPYNEQFF.

This chain uses TRBV14 with TRBJ2-7; D gene unclear. The V end lost 4 bases, the J end lost 2 bases, and 6 bases lay between the germline ends. Germline V lookup: CDR1 SGHDN, CDR2 FVKESK. The CDR3 totals 12 residues. The CDR3 coding sequence is TGTGCCAGCAGCCCCGAGACCTACGAGCAGTACTTC. It yields the protein CASSPETYEQYF.

The J gene is TRBJ1-2, the V gene TRBV27; the D gene is possibly TRBD1 (5 bases). V was clipped by 3 bases and J by 6 bases, with 11 bases between them. Germline V CDR1 and CDR2: MNHEY, SMNVEV (reference sequence). The CDR3 length is 13 residues. The CDR3 coding sequence is TGTGCCAGCAGTTTCTCTGGGGCGGATGGCTACACCTTC. Protein: CASSFSGADGYTF.

V and J are TRBV19 and TRBJ1-2; the D gene is possibly TRBD1 (6 bases). V was cut by 7 bases and J by 3 bases, with 15 bases left in between. The CDR3 totals 14 residues. Per germline, CDR1 LNHDA and CDR2 SQIVND (reference sequence). The CDR3 nucleotides read TGTGCCAGTACCCCTGGGGGCAGGGACTATGGCTACACCTTC. Protein product: CASTPGGRDYGYTF.

The chain employs TRBV7-2 and TRBJ1-1; 10 bases are shared with TRBD1. Germline trimming cut 5 bases from V and 0 bases from J; bases unmatched to any gene: 9. CDR3 size: 17 residues. Germline CDR1 SGHTA, CDR2 FQGNSA. Here the CDR3 reads CASSPGQGSWVNTEAFF. Here the CDR3 DNA reads TGTGCCAGCAGCCCGGGACAGGGGAGTTGGGTGAACACTGAAGCTTTCTTT.

This clone was seen only once. This chain's CDR3 is CASSIDRRTGNTGELFF. The CDR3, as DNA: TGTGCCAGTAGTATAGATCGTCGGACAGGGAACACCGGGGAGCTGTTTTTT. J is TRBJ2-2 and V is TRBV19, with 7 bases identical to TRBD1. The CDR3 is made up of 17 amino acids. The V gene's germline CDR1 is LNHDA and CDR2 SQIVND (reference sequence). V trimming: 0 bases; J trimming: 1 base; junction bases outside the gene matches: 5.

The CDR3 bases are TGTGCCAGCAGCGCCTCCGGGACAACAAACACTGAAGCTTTCTTT. It yields the protein CASSASGTTNTEAFF. This sequence joins TRBV9 and TRBJ1-1; the D gene is possibly TRBD1 (6 bases). Per the germline V gene, CDR1 is SGDLS and CDR2 is YYNGEE. The CDR3 length is 15 residues. Between the trimmed V and J ends, which lost 3 bases and 2 bases, there was a span of 14 bases.

The chain recombines TRBV2 with TRBJ2-7; TRBD1 agrees at 12 bases. V trimming: 10 bases; J trimming: 7 bases; junction bases outside the gene matches: 14. The germline gives CDR1 SNHLY, CDR2 FYNNEI. The CDR3 extends over 15 amino acids. The CDR3, as DNA: TGTGCCACCAAGCCCAAGGGACAGGGGGCGAGTGAGCAGTACTTC. Translating gives CATKPKGQGASEQYF.

The chain joins TRBV6-6 to TRBJ1-2; D perhaps matches TRBD1 (6 bases). The germline V gene encodes CDR1 MNHNY and CDR2 SVGAGI (reference sequence). The CDR3 totals 14 residues. The V gene lost 2 bases and the J gene lost 6 bases, with 13 bases spanning the gap. DNA for the CDR3: TGTGCCAGCAGTTACGGACAGATCGTAGATGGCTACACCTTC. It encodes CASSYGQIVDGYTF.

V gene TRBV28 combines with J gene TRBJ2-7, with 7 bases that match TRBD2. Germline V gene sequence: CDR1 MDHEN, CDR2 SYDVKM. This CDR3 region has 18 residues. After removal of 0 bases from V and 10 bases from J, the junction contained 21 bases not matched to a gene. The CDR3 reads CASSLWAHATGGSSGQYF. The CDR3, as DNA: TGTGCCAGCAGTTTATGGGCCCACGCAACGGGGGGTTCGAGCGGACAGTACTTC. The variable domain in full, with the rest retrieved from reference TRBV28 and TRBJ2-7, is DVKVTQSSRYLVKRTGEKVFLECVQDMDHENMFWYRQDPGLGLRLIYFSYDVKMKEKGDIPEGYSVSREKKERFSLILESASTNQTSMYLCASSLWAHATGGSSGQYFGPGTRLTVT.

The V and J genes are TRBV13 and TRBJ2-4; no clear D. This CDR3 is 14 amino acids long. Germline V gene sequence: CDR1 PRHDT, CDR2 FYEKMQ (reference sequence). V dropped 0 bases and J dropped 0 bases, with 3 bases sitting between them. The CDR3 coding sequence is TGTGCCAGCAGCTTAGGCCTAGCCAAAAACATTCAGTACTTC. Translated, it gives CASSLGLAKNIQYF.

This clone was counted between two and nine times. The chain carries TRBV6-5 and TRBJ2-5; TRBD1 matches 8 bases. CDR1 and CDR2 from the germline V gene are MNHEY and SVGAGI. V gave up 4 bases and J gave up 6 bases; unmatched junction bases: 10. The CDR3 loop spans 15 amino acids. CDR3 sequence: CASSLSTGEEKTQYF. CDR3 DNA sequence: TGTGCCAGCAGTTTGTCGACAGGGGAGGAGAAGACCCAGTACTTC.

In nucleotides, the CDR3 is TGTGCCAGCAGTTTGGAAGGACAGTCTTACAATGAGCAGTTCTTC. Translation: CASSLEGQSYNEQFF. This rearrangement joins TRBV28 to TRBJ2-1; tentative D call: TRBD1 (6 bases). The germline V gene has CDR1 MDHEN and CDR2 SYDVKM. The CDR3 has 15 amino acids. The ends were cut back, 3 bases at V and 4 bases at J, with 13 bases in the middle.

The chain carries TRBV19 and TRBJ1-4, with 7 bases fitting TRBD1. Germline V gives CDR1 LNHDA, CDR2 SQIVND (reference sequence). The J segment lost 8 bases and the V segment lost 3 bases, leaving 3 bases of the junction unmatched. This CDR3 is built from 13 residues. The CDR3 sequence: CASSMQQGEKLFF. In DNA, the CDR3 is TGTGCCAGTAGTATGCAACAGGGGGAAAAACTGTTTTTT.

The gene calls are TRBV13 and TRBJ2-3; no reliable D call. The ends were cut back, 5 bases at V and 0 bases at J, with 15 bases in the middle. Germline V gene sequence: CDR1 PRHDT, CDR2 FYEKMQ (reference sequence). The CDR3 is made up of 16 amino acids. CDR3 loop: CASSPGRSWSTDTQYF. DNA of the CDR3: TGTGCCAGCAGCCCCGGCAGGTCTTGGAGCACAGATACGCAGTATTTT.

V and J are TRBV2 and TRBJ1-1; D gene uncertain. Per the germline V gene, CDR1 is SNHLY and CDR2 is FYNNEI. Trimming took 3 bases from V and 8 from J, leaving 13 bases between them. The CDR3 has 13 amino acids. Written as DNA, the CDR3 is TGTGCCAGCAGTGATGCTGGGCCATCGGAAGCTTTCTTT. As protein: CASSDAGPSEAFF.

This sequence joins TRBV19 and TRBJ2-2, with 8 bases matching TRBD1. Trimming cost V 9 bases and J 1 base; bases outside gene matches: 4. The CDR3 sequence is 14 residues long. Germline loops: CDR1 LNHDA, CDR2 SQIVND (reference sequence). The DNA of the CDR3 is TGTGCCAGGAGGACAGGGAGGAACACCGGGGAGCTGTTTTTT. Residues: CARRTGRNTGELFF.

This clone was detected once. The chain recombines TRBV15 with TRBJ1-5, with TRBD1 identical over 9 bases. The CDR3 runs 16 residues. Germline V gives CDR1 LNHNV, CDR2 YYDKDF (reference sequence). Unmatched junction bases numbered 3, after V lost 3 bases and J lost 0 bases. Here the CDR3 reads CATSSPGQGSNQPQHF. CDR3 DNA sequence: TGTGCCACCAGCAGCCCGGGACAGGGTAGCAATCAGCCCCAGCATTTT. Drawing the rest from reference TRBV15 and TRBJ1-5, the complete variable domain is DAMVIQNPRYQVTQFGKPVTLSCSQTLNHNVMYWYQQKSSQAPKLLFHYYDKDFNNEADTPDNFQSRRPNTSFCFLDIRSPGLGDTAMYLCATSSPGQGSNQPQHFGDGTRLSIL.

The V gene is TRBV25-1, the J gene TRBJ2-5; D might be TRBD2 (7 bases). Germline V lookup: CDR1 MGHDK, CDR2 SYGVNS. V gave up 8 bases and J gave up 4 bases, with 17 bases separating them. The CDR3 is 14 residues long. CDR3 sequence: CASSPWGGRETQYF. In nucleotides, the CDR3 is TGTGCCAGCTCCCCGTGGGGGGGGCGAGAGACCCAGTACTTC.

This chain joins TRBV18 and TRBJ2-2; no definite D call. The CDR3 consists of 12 residues. In germline, CDR1 is KGHSH, CDR2 LQKENI. Trimming shortened V by 5 bases and J by 6 bases, and 7 bases separated the two germline ends. The CDR3 spells CASSISSGELFF. The CDR3 DNA sequence: TGTGCCAGCTCAATTAGTTCCGGGGAGCTGTTTTTT.

The V and J genes are TRBV7-9 and TRBJ2-2, with D unresolved. Germline V gene sequence: CDR1 SEHNR, CDR2 FQNEAQ (reference sequence). The CDR3 extends over 13 amino acids. V lost 1 base and J 3 bases, leaving 3 bases between the germline ends. CDR3 sequence: CASSLGDTGELFF. The CDR3 nucleotides are TGTGCCAGCAGCTTAGGCGACACCGGGGAGCTGTTTTTT.

The chain carries TRBV30 and TRBJ2-5; 7 bases are a match to TRBD1. The end of the DNA aligns better with TRBJ2-7, so the J call may be wrong. The CDR3 has 14 amino acids. Germline-derived CDR1 and CDR2 are GTSNPN and SVGIG (reference sequence). In nucleotides, the CDR3 is TGTGCCTGGAGTCGGGACAGCAGTAGCTACGAGCAGTACTTC. As protein: CAWSRDSSSYEQYF.

The chain has TRBV6-5 and TRBJ2-1, with D perhaps TRBD2 (6 bases). V lost 4 bases and J lost 4, with 11 bases in between. The CDR3 sequence is 14 residues long. Per germline, CDR1 MNHEY and CDR2 SVGAGI. The CDR3 reads CASSLLADYNEQFF. In DNA form, the CDR3 reads TGTGCCAGCAGTTTATTAGCGGATTACAATGAGCAGTTCTTC.

V gene TRBV18 combines with J gene TRBJ2-5; possibly TRBD1 for D (6 bases). Germline CDR1 is KGHSH and CDR2 is LQKENI. The CDR3 runs to 14 residues. V lost 1 base, J lost 4 bases, and 10 bases lay in between. The CDR3 nucleotides read TGTGCCAGCTCACCACAACAGGGAGTAGAGACCCAGTACTTC. The encoded protein is CASSPQQGVETQYF.

This chain connects TRBV6-1 to TRBJ1-6; D perhaps matches TRBD1 (5 bases). Trimming took 7 bases from V and 8 from J, leaving 15 bases between them. The germline gives CDR1 MNHNS, CDR2 SASEGT. The CDR3 is 14 residues long. The CDR3 nucleotides are TGTGCCAGCAACACCGTCGGGGGGGATTCACCCCTCCACTTT. Translated, it gives CASNTVGGDSPLHF.